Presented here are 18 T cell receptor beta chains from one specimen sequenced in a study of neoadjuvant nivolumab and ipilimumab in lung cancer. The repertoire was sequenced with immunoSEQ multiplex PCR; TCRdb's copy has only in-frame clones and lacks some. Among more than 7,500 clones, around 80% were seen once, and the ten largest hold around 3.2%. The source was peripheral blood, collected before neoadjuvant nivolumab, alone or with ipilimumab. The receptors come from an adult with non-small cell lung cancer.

The CDR3 DNA follows: TGTGCCAGCAGCTTAGCGAAGACCCAGTACTTC. Translated: CASSLAKTQYF. J is TRBJ2-5 and V is TRBV11-2; D uncertain. V shed 1 base and J shed 6 bases, with 3 bases lying between them. Germline V gene data show CDR1 as SGHAT and CDR2 as FQNNGV. There are 11 residues in the CDR3.

In DNA, the CDR3 is TGTGCCAGCAGCTTAGCTCCTAGCGGGAGTCAGAATGAGCAGTTCTTC. This translates into CASSLAPSGSQNEQFF. The V and J genes are TRBV7-7 and TRBJ2-1; 10 bases map to TRBD2. CDR1 SSHAT and CDR2 FNYEAQ come from the germline V gene (reference sequence). Trimming cost V 0 bases and J 7 bases; bases outside gene matches: 6. The CDR3 is made up of 16 amino acids.

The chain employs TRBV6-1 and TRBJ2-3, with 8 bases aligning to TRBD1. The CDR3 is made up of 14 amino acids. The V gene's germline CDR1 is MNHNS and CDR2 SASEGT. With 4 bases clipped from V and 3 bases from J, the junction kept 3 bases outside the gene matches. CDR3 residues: CASSVTGGTDTQYF. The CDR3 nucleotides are TGTGCCAGCAGTGTAACAGGGGGGACAGATACGCAGTATTTT.

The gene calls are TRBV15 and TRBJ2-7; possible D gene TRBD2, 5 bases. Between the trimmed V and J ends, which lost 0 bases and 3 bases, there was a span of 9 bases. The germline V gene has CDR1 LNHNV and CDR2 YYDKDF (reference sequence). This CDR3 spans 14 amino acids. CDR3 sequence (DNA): TGTGCCACCAGCAGAGAAGAAGGGAGCTACGAGCAGTACTTC. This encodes CATSREEGSYEQYF.

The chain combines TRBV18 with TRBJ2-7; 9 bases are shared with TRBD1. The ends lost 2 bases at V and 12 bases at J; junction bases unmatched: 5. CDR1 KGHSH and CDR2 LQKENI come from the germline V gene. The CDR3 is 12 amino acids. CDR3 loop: CASSPRTGVRYF. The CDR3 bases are TGTGCCAGCTCACCAAGGACAGGGGTTCGGTACTTC.

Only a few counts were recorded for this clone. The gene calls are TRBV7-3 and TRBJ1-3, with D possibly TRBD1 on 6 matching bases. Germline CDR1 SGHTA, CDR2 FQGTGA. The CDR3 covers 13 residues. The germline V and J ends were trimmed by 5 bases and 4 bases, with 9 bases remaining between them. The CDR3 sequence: CASSQGTGNTIYF. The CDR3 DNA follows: TGTGCCAGCAGCCAAGGGACAGGAAACACCATATATTTT.

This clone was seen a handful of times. CDR3 DNA: TGCGCCAGCAGCCAAGGAGGAACCTATGGCTACACCTTC. Encoded protein: CASSQGGTYGYTF. The gene calls are TRBV4-1 and TRBJ1-2; no definite D call. The germline V gene has CDR1 MGHRA and CDR2 YSYEKL. The CDR3 has 13 residues. The germline V and J ends were trimmed by 1 base and 4 bases, with 7 bases remaining between them.

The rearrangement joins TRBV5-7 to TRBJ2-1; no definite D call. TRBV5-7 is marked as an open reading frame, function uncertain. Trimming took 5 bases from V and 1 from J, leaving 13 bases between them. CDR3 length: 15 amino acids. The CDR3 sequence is CASSSDVPSYNEQFF. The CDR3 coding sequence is TGTGCCAGCAGTTCGGACGTTCCTTCCTACAATGAGCAGTTCTTC.

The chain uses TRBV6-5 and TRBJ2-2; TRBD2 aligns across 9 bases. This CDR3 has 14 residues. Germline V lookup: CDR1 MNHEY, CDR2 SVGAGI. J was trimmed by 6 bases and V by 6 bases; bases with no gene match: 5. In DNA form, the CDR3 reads TGTGCCAGCAGACGTAGCGGGAGCGCCGGGGAGCTGTTTTTT. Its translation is CASRRSGSAGELFF.

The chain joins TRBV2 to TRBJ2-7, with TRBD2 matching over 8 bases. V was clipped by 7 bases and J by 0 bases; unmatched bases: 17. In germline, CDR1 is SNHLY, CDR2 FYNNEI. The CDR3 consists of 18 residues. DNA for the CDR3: TGTGCCAGCACCGAGTGGGGGCGCGGAACTAGCGGCTCCTACGAGCAGTACTTC. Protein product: CASTEWGRGTSGSYEQYF.

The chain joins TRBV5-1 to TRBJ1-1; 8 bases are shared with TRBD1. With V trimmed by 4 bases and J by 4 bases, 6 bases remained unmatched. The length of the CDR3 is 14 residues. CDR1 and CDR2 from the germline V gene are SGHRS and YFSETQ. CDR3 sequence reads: CASSQRQGSTEAFF. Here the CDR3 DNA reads TGCGCCAGCAGCCAACGACAGGGGAGCACTGAAGCTTTCTTT.

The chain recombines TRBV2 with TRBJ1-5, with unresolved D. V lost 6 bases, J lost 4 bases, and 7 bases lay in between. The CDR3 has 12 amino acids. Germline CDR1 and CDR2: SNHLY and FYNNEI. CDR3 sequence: CASRGWNQPQHF. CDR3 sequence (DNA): TGTGCCAGCAGGGGGTGGAATCAGCCCCAGCATTTT.

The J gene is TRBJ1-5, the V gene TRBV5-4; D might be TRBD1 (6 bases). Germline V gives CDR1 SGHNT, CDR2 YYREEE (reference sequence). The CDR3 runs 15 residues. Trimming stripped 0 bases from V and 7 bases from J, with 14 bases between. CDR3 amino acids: CASSLDAGDEQPQHF. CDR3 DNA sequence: TGTGCCAGCAGCTTGGATGCAGGGGATGAACAGCCCCAGCATTTT.

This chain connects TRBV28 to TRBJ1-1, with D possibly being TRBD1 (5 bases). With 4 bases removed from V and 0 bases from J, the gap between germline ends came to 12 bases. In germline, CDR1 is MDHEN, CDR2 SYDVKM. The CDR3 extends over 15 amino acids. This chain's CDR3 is CASSSPWGMNTEAFF. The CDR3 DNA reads TGTGCCAGCAGTTCCCCCTGGGGGATGAACACTGAAGCTTTCTTT.

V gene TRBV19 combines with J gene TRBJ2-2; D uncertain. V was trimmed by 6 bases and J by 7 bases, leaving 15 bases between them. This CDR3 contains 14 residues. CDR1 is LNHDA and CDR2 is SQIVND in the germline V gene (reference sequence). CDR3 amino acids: CASRSLDPFGELFF. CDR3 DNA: TGTGCCAGTAGAAGTTTGGATCCCTTCGGGGAGCTGTTTTTT.

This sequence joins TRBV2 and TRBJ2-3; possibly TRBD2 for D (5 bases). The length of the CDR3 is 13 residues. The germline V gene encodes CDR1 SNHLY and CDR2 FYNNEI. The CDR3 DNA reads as TGTGCTCTCTCGAGGGAGTCCACAGATACGCAGTATTTT. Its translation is CALSRESTDTQYF.

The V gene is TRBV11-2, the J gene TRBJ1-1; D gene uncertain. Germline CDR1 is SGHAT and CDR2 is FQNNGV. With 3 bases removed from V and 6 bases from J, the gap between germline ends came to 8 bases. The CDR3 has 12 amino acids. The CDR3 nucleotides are TGTGCCAGCAGCTTGGGGAATCCTGAAGCTTTCTTT. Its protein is CASSLGNPEAFF.

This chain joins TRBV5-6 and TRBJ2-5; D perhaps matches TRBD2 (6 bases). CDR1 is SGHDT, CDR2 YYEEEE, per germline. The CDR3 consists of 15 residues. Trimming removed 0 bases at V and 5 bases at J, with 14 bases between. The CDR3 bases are TGTGCCAGCAGCTTGGCGGCGGAGGGCTGGGAGACCCAGTACTTC. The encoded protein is CASSLAAEGWETQYF.